A selection of T cell receptor beta chains follows, all from one sample in a study of cytomegalovirus exposure and HLA in healthy donors. Sequenced by immunoSEQ multiplex PCR; TCRdb stores in-frame clones only, minus some. The repertoire holds approximately 110,000 clones, with around two thirds as singletons. Sequencing input: PBMCs. The receptors come from a man aged 50-59 years in good health and CMV-seropositive. CDR3s include the opening cysteine and the closing phenylalanine or tryptophan. Fields, in order: V gene, CDR3 length, J gene, D gene, clone size, CDR3 DNA, CDR3 protein. A D gene is named only where the DNA matches it firmly. Clone size is shown for a subset of rows, as once, few, many or a class of expanded clone.

v_gene: TRBV10-3; len: 14; j_gene: TRBJ1-3; d_gene: -; abundance: -; CDR3nt: TGTGCCATCAGTGAGACAGCCTCTGGAAACACCATATATTTT; CDR3aa: CAISETASGNTIYF
v_gene: TRBV25-1; len: 16; j_gene: TRBJ2-6; d_gene: -; abundance: -; CDR3nt: TGTGCCAGCAGTGAATTTGAGGGGGTTGGGGCCAACGTCCTGACTTTC; CDR3aa: CASSEFEGVGANVLTF
v_gene: TRBV5-1; len: 15; j_gene: TRBJ1-1; d_gene: -; abundance: -; CDR3nt: TGCGCCAGCAGCTTGGTTACGGGGGGGATCACTGAAGCTTTCTTT; CDR3aa: CASSLVTGGITEAFF
v_gene: TRBV10-3; len: 15; j_gene: TRBJ2-7; d_gene: -; abundance: -; CDR3nt: TGTGCCATCAGTGAGTCGACTCGGCGGGCCTACGAGCAGTACTTC; CDR3aa: CAISESTRRAYEQYF
v_gene: TRBV7-9; len: 15; j_gene: TRBJ2-3; d_gene: TRBD1; abundance: few; CDR3nt: TGTGCCAGCAGCCGACAGGGCCCCCGCGGGGATACGCAGTATTTT; CDR3aa: CASSRQGPRGDTQYF
v_gene: TRBV5-1; len: 16; j_gene: TRBJ1-4; d_gene: TRBD1; abundance: -; CDR3nt: TGCGCCAGCAGCGGCGGACAGGGACGGCTTAATGAAAAACTGTTTTTT; CDR3aa: CASSGGQGRLNEKLFF
v_gene: TRBV27; len: 16; j_gene: TRBJ2-3; d_gene: TRBD1; abundance: -; CDR3nt: TGTGCCAGCAGTTTACTGGGGGGACAGGAAGGAGATACGCAGTATTTT; CDR3aa: CASSLLGGQEGDTQYF
v_gene: TRBV6-1; len: 14; j_gene: TRBJ1-1; d_gene: -; abundance: few; CDR3nt: TGTGCCAGCAGGGAGGGCACTGGGAGGACTGAAGCTTTCTTT; CDR3aa: CASREGTGRTEAFF
v_gene: TRBV7-3; len: 13; j_gene: TRBJ2-5; d_gene: -; abundance: -; CDR3nt: TGTGCCAGCGGCCTAGGGGGACGAGAGACCCAGTACTTC; CDR3aa: CASGLGGRETQYF
v_gene: TRBV19; len: 13; j_gene: TRBJ1-5; d_gene: -; abundance: once; CDR3nt: TGTGCCAGTAGTATAGAGACTGATCAGCCCCAGCATTTT; CDR3aa: CASSIETDQPQHF
v_gene: TRBV4-1; len: 15; j_gene: TRBJ1-5; d_gene: -; abundance: -; CDR3nt: TGCGCCAGCAGCCAAGAAGCCCGAAACCTTCAGCCCCAGCATTTT; CDR3aa: CASSQEARNLQPQHF
v_gene: TRBV5-4; len: 16; j_gene: TRBJ2-5; d_gene: TRBD2; abundance: -; CDR3nt: TGTGCCAGCAGCTTGGGGGACTACCGCGCGGGGGAGACCCAGTACTTC; CDR3aa: CASSLGDYRAGETQYF
v_gene: TRBV5-1; len: 14; j_gene: TRBJ2-7; d_gene: -; abundance: -; CDR3nt: TGCGCCAGCAGCCCCCTGGGGGCCTCCTACGAGCAGTACTTC; CDR3aa: CASSPLGASYEQYF
v_gene: TRBV27; len: 14; j_gene: TRBJ2-7; d_gene: TRBD1; abundance: -; CDR3nt: TGTGCCAGCAGTTTGGACAGGTCAAACTACGAGCAGTACTTC; CDR3aa: CASSLDRSNYEQYF
v_gene: TRBV15; len: 12; j_gene: TRBJ2-7; d_gene: -; abundance: -; CDR3nt: TGTGCCAACTTGGGCAGATACTACGAGCAGTACTTC; CDR3aa: CANLGRYYEQYF
v_gene: TRBV5-1; len: 15; j_gene: TRBJ1-6; d_gene: TRBD1; abundance: few; CDR3nt: TGCGCCAGCAGCATGGGGACAGGCGGCAATTCACCCCTCCACTTT; CDR3aa: CASSMGTGGNSPLHF
v_gene: TRBV18; len: 13; j_gene: TRBJ1-5; d_gene: TRBD1; abundance: -; CDR3nt: TGTGCCAGCTCACCAGGGACAGATCAGCCCCAGCATTTT; CDR3aa: CASSPGTDQPQHF
v_gene: TRBV7-9; len: 13; j_gene: TRBJ1-2; d_gene: -; abundance: -; CDR3nt: TGTGCCACGTCCGGACAGCTTAACTATGGCTACACCTTC; CDR3aa: CATSGQLNYGYTF
v_gene: TRBV5-6; len: 13; j_gene: TRBJ1-3; d_gene: -; abundance: -; CDR3nt: TGTGCCAGCAGCTTGGACGGAGTTGGCACCATATATTTT; CDR3aa: CASSLDGVGTIYF
v_gene: TRBV10-2; len: 15; j_gene: TRBJ1-2; d_gene: -; abundance: -; CDR3nt: TGCGCCAGCAGCAACTTTTACCAGGGTACGGGCGGCTACACCTTC; CDR3aa: CASSNFYQGTGGYTF
v_gene: TRBV19; len: 15; j_gene: TRBJ2-7; d_gene: TRBD1; abundance: -; CDR3nt: TGTGCCAGTAGTAGGGGGACAGGGGGTCTGCACGAGCAGTACTTC; CDR3aa: CASSRGTGGLHEQYF
v_gene: TRBV15; len: 12; j_gene: TRBJ2-7; d_gene: -; abundance: -; CDR3nt: TGTGCCACCAGCTCTCCCTATGGTGAGCAGTACTTC; CDR3aa: CATSSPYGEQYF
v_gene: TRBV5-1; len: 15; j_gene: TRBJ1-3; d_gene: TRBD1; abundance: -; CDR3nt: TGCGCCAGCAGCTTGGACAGGGGAACTGGAAACACCATATATTTT; CDR3aa: CASSLDRGTGNTIYF
v_gene: TRBV2; len: 15; j_gene: TRBJ1-2; d_gene: TRBD1; abundance: few; CDR3nt: TGTGCCAGCAGTGAAGGGACAGGGGGCTGGCGCGGCTACACCTTC; CDR3aa: CASSEGTGGWRGYTF
v_gene: TRBV2; len: 16; j_gene: TRBJ1-6; d_gene: -; abundance: few; CDR3nt: TGTGCCAGCAGCCGCGAGGCATTGTTTTCGAGTTCACCCCTCCACTTT; CDR3aa: CASSREALFSSSPLHF
v_gene: TRBV6-1; len: 13; j_gene: TRBJ2-2; d_gene: -; abundance: few; CDR3nt: TGTGCCAGCATTGGGGGGAGCAGCGGGGAGCTGTTTTTT; CDR3aa: CASIGGSSGELFF
v_gene: TRBV18; len: 16; j_gene: TRBJ2-6; d_gene: -; abundance: -; CDR3nt: TGTGCCAGCCCACGTGTAGACTCTGGGGCGGCCAACGTCCTGACTTTC; CDR3aa: CASPRVDSGAANVLTF
v_gene: TRBV27; len: 16; j_gene: TRBJ2-3; d_gene: TRBD2; abundance: -; CDR3nt: TGTGCCAGCAGTTTAAAGCGGGGTACTAGCACAGATACGCAGTATTTT; CDR3aa: CASSLKRGTSTDTQYF
v_gene: TRBV18; len: 14; j_gene: TRBJ1-1; d_gene: -; abundance: once; CDR3nt: TGTGCCAGCTCACTCGCGACAGTGAACACTGAAGCTTTCTTT; CDR3aa: CASSLATVNTEAFF
v_gene: TRBV7-2; len: 19; j_gene: TRBJ2-1; d_gene: TRBD2; abundance: -; CDR3nt: TGTGCCAGCAGCTTAAAACGACTAGCGGGAGGGTGGGTCCAGGATGAGCAGTTCTTC; CDR3aa: CASSLKRLAGGWVQDEQFF
v_gene: TRBV18; len: 13; j_gene: TRBJ1-1; d_gene: -; abundance: -; CDR3nt: TGTGCCAGCTCACCGGCGGGGAACACTGAAGCTTTCTTT; CDR3aa: CASSPAGNTEAFF
v_gene: TRBV5-1; len: 14; j_gene: TRBJ1-1; d_gene: -; abundance: -; CDR3nt: TGCGCCAGCACCTCGGAGGGGTTGAACACTGAAGCTTTCTTT; CDR3aa: CASTSEGLNTEAFF
v_gene: TRBV9; len: 16; j_gene: TRBJ1-6; d_gene: TRBD1; abundance: -; CDR3nt: TGTGCCAGCAGCGGGGAGACAGGGTCCTATAATTCACCCCTCCACTTT; CDR3aa: CASSGETGSYNSPLHF
v_gene: TRBV11-3; len: 19; j_gene: TRBJ1-6; d_gene: -; abundance: few; CDR3nt: TGTGCCAGCAGCTTAGTTGGACATTCGGAAAGCTCCTATAATTCACCCCTCCACTTT; CDR3aa: CASSLVGHSESSYNSPLHF
v_gene: TRBV4-2; len: 15; j_gene: TRBJ2-7; d_gene: TRBD1; abundance: once; CDR3nt: TGTGCCAGCAGCCCACCGGGACAGGGGGCCGCCGAGCAGTACTTC; CDR3aa: CASSPPGQGAAEQYF
v_gene: TRBV6-1; len: 14; j_gene: TRBJ1-4; d_gene: TRBD1; abundance: -; CDR3nt: TGTGCCAGCAGTGAGACAGGGGGGGTCGAAAAACTGTTTTTT; CDR3aa: CASSETGGVEKLFF
v_gene: TRBV6-6; len: 14; j_gene: TRBJ1-2; d_gene: -; abundance: -; CDR3nt: TGTGCCAGCAGCTACCTGGGGGCAGAAGATGGCTACACCTTC; CDR3aa: CASSYLGAEDGYTF
v_gene: TRBV10-1; len: 15; j_gene: TRBJ2-3; d_gene: TRBD2; abundance: few; CDR3nt: TGCGCCAGCAGCCTCAGCGGGAGATTAACAGATACGCAGTATTTT; CDR3aa: CASSLSGRLTDTQYF
v_gene: TRBV7-3; len: 14; j_gene: TRBJ1-1; d_gene: TRBD1; abundance: -; CDR3nt: TGTGCCAGCAGCCCATCAACAGGGGACACTGAAGCTTTCTTT; CDR3aa: CASSPSTGDTEAFF
v_gene: TRBV6-5; len: 14; j_gene: TRBJ2-7; d_gene: -; abundance: few; CDR3nt: TGTGCCAGCAGCCGCCTCGGACAATCCTACGAGCAGTACTTC; CDR3aa: CASSRLGQSYEQYF
v_gene: TRBV7-3; len: 15; j_gene: TRBJ2-7; d_gene: TRBD2; abundance: -; CDR3nt: TGTGCCAGCAGCTTTGTTAGCGGGGGTTTGTACGAGCAGTACTTC; CDR3aa: CASSFVSGGLYEQYF
v_gene: TRBV11-3; len: 16; j_gene: TRBJ2-3; d_gene: TRBD2; abundance: once; CDR3nt: TGTGCCAGCAGCCCCAAGCGGGGGGGAAGAACAGATACGCAGTATTTT; CDR3aa: CASSPKRGGRTDTQYF
v_gene: TRBV6-1; len: 17; j_gene: TRBJ2-1; d_gene: TRBD2; abundance: -; CDR3nt: TGTGCCAGCAGTGTCGGGCTAGCGGGAGGGAGTTACAATGAGCAGTTCTTC; CDR3aa: CASSVGLAGGSYNEQFF
v_gene: TRBV7-9; len: 11; j_gene: TRBJ2-7; d_gene: -; abundance: -; CDR3nt: TGTGCCAGCAGCCGGGACTACGAGCAGTACTTC; CDR3aa: CASSRDYEQYF
v_gene: TRBV6-1; len: 14; j_gene: TRBJ1-4; d_gene: -; abundance: -; CDR3nt: TGTGCCAGCGAAATACCCGGGGGTAATGAAAAACTGTTTTTT; CDR3aa: CASEIPGGNEKLFF
v_gene: TRBV9; len: 16; j_gene: TRBJ1-4; d_gene: -; abundance: -; CDR3nt: TGTGCCAGCAGCCCGAGGGGGAACAGGGTTAATGAAAAACTGTTTTTT; CDR3aa: CASSPRGNRVNEKLFF
v_gene: TRBV6-5; len: 15; j_gene: TRBJ2-7; d_gene: -; abundance: -; CDR3nt: TGTGCCAGCAGTATGGTGGCGGGGCTAGGTTACGAGCAGTACTTC; CDR3aa: CASSMVAGLGYEQYF
v_gene: TRBV10-2; len: 14; j_gene: TRBJ1-2; d_gene: TRBD1; abundance: -; CDR3nt: TGCGCCAGCAGTGATCACCCAGGGGGCTATGGCTACACCTTC; CDR3aa: CASSDHPGGYGYTF
v_gene: TRBV2; len: 17; j_gene: TRBJ2-1; d_gene: TRBD2; abundance: -; CDR3nt: TGTGCCAGCAGAGAAAGGCTAGCGGGAGAGGTATACAATGAGCAGTTCTTC; CDR3aa: CASRERLAGEVYNEQFF
v_gene: TRBV6-6; len: 12; j_gene: TRBJ1-5; d_gene: -; abundance: -; CDR3nt: TGTGCCAGCAGGAGGGGCAATCAGCCCCAGCATTTT; CDR3aa: CASRRGNQPQHF
v_gene: TRBV10-3; len: 14; j_gene: TRBJ2-7; d_gene: TRBD1; abundance: once; CDR3nt: TGTGCCATTACTCGGGACAGGGGGGCCTACGAGCAGTACTTC; CDR3aa: CAITRDRGAYEQYF
v_gene: TRBV10-3; len: 14; j_gene: TRBJ1-2; d_gene: -; abundance: -; CDR3nt: TGTGCCATCAGTGAGCGAGACAGGATTGGGGGCTACACCTTC; CDR3aa: CAISERDRIGGYTF
v_gene: TRBV7-7; len: 16; j_gene: TRBJ2-2; d_gene: TRBD2; abundance: -; CDR3nt: TGTGCCAGCAGCTTAGAGGTAGCGGGGGGGTCCGGGGAGCTGTTTTTT; CDR3aa: CASSLEVAGGSGELFF
v_gene: TRBV10-3; len: 14; j_gene: TRBJ2-7; d_gene: -; abundance: once; CDR3nt: TGTGCCATCGGAGGGACTCAGGGAGACTACGAGCAGTACTTC; CDR3aa: CAIGGTQGDYEQYF
v_gene: TRBV5-8; len: 19; j_gene: TRBJ2-1; d_gene: TRBD2; abundance: -; CDR3nt: TGTGCCAGCAGCCGGGGGGGGACCCTACTTCTTAGCTCCTACAATGAGCAGTTCTTC; CDR3aa: CASSRGGTLLLSSYNEQFF